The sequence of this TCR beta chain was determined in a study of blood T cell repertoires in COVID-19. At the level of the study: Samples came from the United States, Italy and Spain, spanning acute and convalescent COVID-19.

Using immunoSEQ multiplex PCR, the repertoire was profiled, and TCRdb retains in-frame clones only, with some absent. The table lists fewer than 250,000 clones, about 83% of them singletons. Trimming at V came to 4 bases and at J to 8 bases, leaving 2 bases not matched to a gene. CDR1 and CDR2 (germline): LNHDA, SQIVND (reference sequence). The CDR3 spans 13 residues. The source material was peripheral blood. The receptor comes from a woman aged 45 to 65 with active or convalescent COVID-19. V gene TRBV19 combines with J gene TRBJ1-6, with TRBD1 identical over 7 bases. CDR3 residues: CASSRQGYSPLHF. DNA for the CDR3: TGTGCCAGTAGTAGACAGGGCTATTCACCCCTCCACTTT.